This is a list of T cell receptor beta chains from one sample in a study of neurological immune-mediated disorders. One entry per CDR3 protein results from TCRdb running MiXCR on the 5' RACE reads. Here the sample spans roughly 50,000 distinct CDR3 sequences, 10% to 15% being singletons. The sample was PBMCs. The receptors derive from a male donor with HTLV-1-associated myelopathy (HAM/TSP). Both conserved end residues are part of each CDR3. A D gene is named only where the DNA matches it firmly. Clone size is shown for a subset of rows, as once, few, many or a class of expanded clone.

v_call	j_call	clone_size	d_call	cdr3_nt	cdr3_aa
TRBV4-1	TRBJ2-7	many	NA	TGCGCCAGCAGCCAAGGGGTCCTCACCTACGAGCAGTACTTC	CASSQGVLTYEQYF
TRBV6-5	TRBJ2-1	NA	NA	TGTGCCAGCAGTTACGGGGACCTACCCCACAATGAGCAGTTCTTC	CASSYGDLPHNEQFF
TRBV7-9	TRBJ1-1	many	NA	TGTGCCAGCCGGGGCCAGACGAACACTGAAGCTTTCTTT	CASRGQTNTEAFF
TRBV14	TRBJ2-3	medium-sized	NA	TGTGCCAGCAGCCGGGTGGGCGTACTCACAGATACGCAGTATTTT	CASSRVGVLTDTQYF
TRBV7-2	TRBJ2-5	many	TRBD1	TGTGCCAGCAGCCCGGGACAGGGGGCCCAGGAGACCCAGTACTTC	CASSPGQGAQETQYF
TRBV9	TRBJ1-4	many	NA	TGTGCCAGCAGCCGGGACCCCAATGAAAAACTGTTTTTT	CASSRDPNEKLFF
TRBV12-3/TRBV12-4	TRBJ2-6	many	NA	TGTGCCAGCAGTTTAGCCGGTGGGGGGGCCAACGTCCTGACTTTC	CASSLAGGGANVLTF
TRBV27	TRBJ1-2	many	TRBD1	TGTGCCAGCACGCATAACAGGGGGACACCTTATGGCTACACCTTC	CASTHNRGTPYGYTF
TRBV6-5	TRBJ1-4	many	NA	TGTGCCAGCAGTTACGCCGGTTTTGAAAAACTGTTTTTT	CASSYAGFEKLFF
TRBV11-2	TRBJ1-1	NA	TRBD1	TGTGCCAGCAGCCCCTGGACAGGGATGAACACTGAAGCTTTCTTT	CASSPWTGMNTEAFF
TRBV7-9	TRBJ1-5	few	TRBD1	TGTGCCAGCAGCTCAGGGGGAGGGACATCTTATCCTCAGCCCCAGCATTTT	CASSSGGGTSYPQPQHF
TRBV12-3/TRBV12-4	TRBJ2-3	NA	TRBD1	TGTGCCAGCAGGACCCAGGGGGCTTCAGATACGCAGTATTTT	CASRTQGASDTQYF
TRBV28	TRBJ2-3	many	NA	TGTGCCAGCAGAGGGGGGGTCACAGATACGCAGTATTTT	CASRGGVTDTQYF
TRBV29-1	TRBJ2-5	many	NA	TGCAGCGTTGTGTCCCCTAAGGAGCATGAGACCCAGTACTTC	CSVVSPKEHETQYF
TRBV7-2	TRBJ2-5	many	NA	TGTGCCAGCAGCTTCGGGACATCAAGGCAAGAGACCCAGTACTTC	CASSFGTSRQETQYF
TRBV5-1	TRBJ1-1	many	NA	TGCGCCAGCAGCTACCCCGACAAGAACACTGAAGCTTTCTTT	CASSYPDKNTEAFF
TRBV5-1	TRBJ2-1	many	TRBD2	TGCGCCAGCAGCTCAGCGGGGGGGTACAATGAGCAGTTCTTC	CASSSAGGYNEQFF
TRBV25-1	TRBJ2-2	medium-sized	NA	TGTGCCAGCAGTGGAGTCGTCAGGGCCTCAAACACCGGGGAGCTGTTTTTT	CASSGVVRASNTGELFF
TRBV10-3	TRBJ1-1	many	TRBD1	TGTGCCATCAAGAAACAGGGGGAAAGGACTGAAGCTTTCTTT	CAIKKQGERTEAFF
TRBV10-3	TRBJ1-6	many	TRBD1	TGTGCCATCAGTGAATGGGACAGGGGTAATTCACCCCTCCACTTT	CAISEWDRGNSPLHF
TRBV9	TRBJ1-6	many	NA	TGTGCCAGCAGCACCTCCGGGATGAATTCACCCCTCCACTTT	CASSTSGMNSPLHF
TRBV12-3/TRBV12-4	TRBJ1-1	many	NA	TGTGCCAGCAGTTTAGTAGGAGGGTTAAGCACTGAAGCTTTCTTT	CASSLVGGLSTEAFF
TRBV7-8	TRBJ2-1	many	NA	TGTGCCAGCAGCTTAGGAAGGCGGCTGAACAATGAGCAGTTCTTC	CASSLGRRLNNEQFF
TRBV5-1	TRBJ2-3	many	NA	TGCGCCAGCTGGAGCTTTGGGGATCCAGATACGCAGTATTTT	CASWSFGDPDTQYF
TRBV29-1	TRBJ1-3	NA	NA	TGCAGCGTAAGTCTCAGCTCTGGAAACACCATATATTTT	CSVSLSSGNTIYF
TRBV6-2/TRBV6-3	TRBJ2-2	many	NA	TGTGCCAGCAGATCCCCCTCGGGGACCGGGGAGCTGTTTTTT	CASRSPSGTGELFF
TRBV7-8	TRBJ1-1	NA	TRBD1	TGTGCCAGCAGCTTAGCGCCGGGACAGGGGAACACTGAAGCTTTCTTT	CASSLAPGQGNTEAFF
TRBV18	TRBJ2-5	few	TRBD2	TGTGCCAGCTCACCACCAATTTCCAGCGGGGGAATCCAGGAGACCCAGTACTTC	CASSPPISSGGIQETQYF
TRBV7-2	TRBJ2-3	many	NA	TGTGCCAGCAGCTTAGCGAACACAGATACGCAGTATTTT	CASSLANTDTQYF
TRBV5-4	TRBJ2-2	many	TRBD1	TGTGCCAGTAAAGAACAGGGGGCGCCTTGGAACACCGGGGAGCTGTTTTTT	CASKEQGAPWNTGELFF
TRBV10-3	TRBJ2-5	many	TRBD1	TGTGCCATCAGTGAGCCTACCAGTCCGGCGCAGGGGGAATCGGAAGAGACCCAGTACTTC	CAISEPTSPAQGESEETQYF
TRBV29-1	TRBJ2-1	many	NA	TGCAGCGCCTTTGAGTGGGGGGCCTACAATGAGCAGTTCTTC	CSAFEWGAYNEQFF
TRBV7-6	TRBJ1-2	NA	NA	TGTGCCAGCAGCTCCTCCGGGAATGCGAACTATGGCTACACCTTC	CASSSSGNANYGYTF
TRBV19	TRBJ2-4	once	TRBD1	TGTGCCAGTAGTAAATCCGGACAGGAGAACATTCAGTACTTC	CASSKSGQENIQYF
TRBV12-3/TRBV12-4	TRBJ2-2	many	NA	TGTGCCAGCACCCATTTGGTCACCCGGCTTGCCGGGGAGCTGTTTTTT	CASTHLVTRLAGELFF
TRBV15	TRBJ2-1	many	NA	TGTGCCACCAGCAGAGATCGGGGGAGCAATGAGCAGTTCTTC	CATSRDRGSNEQFF
TRBV18	TRBJ2-5	few	TRBD2	TGTGCCAGCTCCCCTGGGACTAGCGGATACCAAGAGACCCAGTACTTC	CASSPGTSGYQETQYF
TRBV5-6	TRBJ1-3	many	NA	TGTGCCAGCAGGAACTCTGGAAACACCATATATTTT	CASRNSGNTIYF
TRBV20-1	TRBJ2-3	many	TRBD1	TGCAGTGCGATACCGGGACAGGGGGCCACAGATACGCAGTATTTT	CSAIPGQGATDTQYF
TRBV4-1	TRBJ2-2	many	NA	TGCGCCAGCAGCCAAGAAGGTTCCGGGGAGCTGTTTTTT	CASSQEGSGELFF
TRBV5-1	TRBJ1-1	NA	TRBD1	TGCGCCAGCAGCCTGGAATGGACAGGCTGCATGAACACTGAAGCTTTCTTT	CASSLEWTGCMNTEAFF
TRBV7-3	TRBJ1-1	many	NA	TGTGCCAGCAGCTTCGGGGGGGGCACTGAAGCTTTCTTT	CASSFGGGTEAFF
TRBV12-3/TRBV12-4	TRBJ2-4	many	NA	TGTGCCAGCAGTTTTTCGGCAGGAGTAGCCAAAAACATTCAGTACTTC	CASSFSAGVAKNIQYF